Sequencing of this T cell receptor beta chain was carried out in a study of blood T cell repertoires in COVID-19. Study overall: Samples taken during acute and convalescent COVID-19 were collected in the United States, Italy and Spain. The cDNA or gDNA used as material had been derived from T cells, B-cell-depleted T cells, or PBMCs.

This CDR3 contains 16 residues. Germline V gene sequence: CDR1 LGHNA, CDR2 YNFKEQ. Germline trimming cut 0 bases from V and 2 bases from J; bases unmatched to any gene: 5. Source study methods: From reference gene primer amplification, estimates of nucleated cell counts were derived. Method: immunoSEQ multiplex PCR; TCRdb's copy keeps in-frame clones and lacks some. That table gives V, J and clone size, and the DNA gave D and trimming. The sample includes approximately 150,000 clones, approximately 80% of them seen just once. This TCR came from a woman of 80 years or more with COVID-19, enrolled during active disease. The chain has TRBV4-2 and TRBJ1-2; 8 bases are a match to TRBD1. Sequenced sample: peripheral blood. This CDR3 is CASSQDLTGANYGYTF. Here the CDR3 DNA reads TGTGCCAGCAGCCAAGATCTGACAGGGGCGAACTATGGCTACACCTTC.